This TCR beta chain was found in a study of cytomegalovirus exposure and HLA in healthy donors. Findings and caveats of the study: Highly shared variants forming one cluster were likely a sequencing artifact. Later analysis identified a missense DCLRE1C variant that was linked to TCR beta V- and J-gene trimming.

60 Vbeta and 13 Jbeta primers were used in PCR. Profiled with immunoSEQ multiplex PCR; TCRdb holds only in-frame clones, not every one. The sample holds about 120,000 clones, approximately 76% seen once. Turning to this clone: The antigen is undetermined.

The CDR3 is 14 amino acids. V lost 4 bases, J lost 6 bases, and 14 bases lay in between. Per the germline V gene, CDR1 is MNHEY and CDR2 is SMNVEV (reference sequence). The origin of this receptor is a man aged 50-59 years in good health and CMV-seropositive. V usage is TRBV27 and J usage is TRBJ2-3, with D perhaps TRBD2 (5 bases). The specimen was PBMCs. Here the CDR3 DNA reads TGTGCCAGCAGTTCCTCCCGGGGTTCGGATACGCAGTATTTT. Encoded protein: CASSSSRGSDTQYF.